This TCR beta chain emerged from a study of OX40 agonist ivuxolimab in advanced cancers. In the study overall: Ivuxolimab, an agonist antibody against OX40 (CD134), was given to patients. Partial responses were recorded for three patients, including one with hepatocellular carcinoma and two with cutaneous melanoma.

Study-level results: Normalized T-cell clonal expansion was also low in a subset of nonresponders.

About this clone itself: Its antigen is unidentified.

The V gene lost 3 bases and the J gene lost 4 bases, with 17 bases spanning the gap. Germline CDR1 and CDR2: SGHNT and YENEEA. This CDR3 comprises 16 residues. Generated by immunoSEQ multiplex PCR, the TCRdb table keeps only in-frame clones and is missing some. Seen here are 70,000 to 90,000 clones, less than 90% observed once, and the top ten hold roughly 13%. The sequence was obtained from an adult with an advanced solid tumor such as melanoma, head and neck, liver or kidney cancer. V is TRBV11-3 and J is TRBJ2-3; possibly TRBD1 for D (7 bases). The sequenced sample was CD4+ or CD8+ T cells sorted from blood, obtained in a trial of the OX40 agonist ivuxolimab. The CDR3 DNA follows: TGTGCCAGCAGCTTTCAAGTCCAGGGGGGCCCAGATACGCAGTATTTT. Translation gives CASSFQVQGGPDTQYF. The full variable domain, completed using reference TRBV11-3 and TRBJ2-3, is EAGVVQSPRYKIIEKKQPVAFWCNPISGHNTLYWYLQNLGQGPELLIRYENEEAVDDSQLPKDRFSAERLKGVDSTLKIQPAELGDSAVYLCASSFQVQGGPDTQYFGPGTRLTVL.